One TCR beta chain is described in this entry. In the study's own analysis: Counts of nucleated cells, estimated from reference gene primer amplification, were obtained. Data came from immunoSEQ multiplex PCR; TCRdb stores just in-frame clones and leaves some out. Clone size and V and J calls were adopted from that table, with D and trimming inferred from the DNA. The table lists about 100,000 clones, 88% of them singletons. The sample belongs to a study of blood T cell repertoires in COVID-19. About the study: Sites in the United States, Italy and Spain provided acute and convalescent COVID-19 samples. Sources were T cells, B-cell-depleted T cells, or PBMCs; the material itself was cDNA or gDNA.

Between the trimmed V and J ends, which lost 1 base and 4 bases, there was a span of 10 bases. The CDR3 has 14 residues. Germline-derived CDR1 and CDR2 are LNHDA and SQIVND (reference sequence). Sample: peripheral blood. This chain connects TRBV19 to TRBJ1-2; D gene ambiguous. This TCR was sampled from a woman in her sixties or seventies with acute or convalescent COVID-19. CDR3 sequence (DNA): TGTGCCAGTAGTATAGGCCCGGGTACCTATGGCTACACCTTC. It yields the protein CASSIGPGTYGYTF. The full variable domain, rest sourced from reference TRBV19 and TRBJ1-2, is DGGITQSPKYLFRKEGQNVTLSCEQNLNHDAMYWYRQDPGQGLRLIYYSQIVNDFQKGDIAEGYSVSREKKESFPLTVTSAQKNPTAFYLCASSIGPGTYGYTFGSGTRLTVV.